Given below is one T cell receptor beta chain in context. The data were obtained in a study of shared clonotypes between healthy human individuals. The CDR3 is 14 residues long. Trimming removed 0 bases at V and 7 bases at J, with 10 bases between. CDR1 and CDR2 from the germline V gene are PRHDT and FYEKMQ (reference sequence). TCRdb keeps only in-frame clones here, not all; method: immunoSEQ multiplex PCR. The data show approximately 530,000 clones, 96% seen once. The sample taken for sequencing was naive CD4+ T cells sorted from blood. Subset of the sample: CD45RA+ positively selected. The clonotype was recovered from a woman aged 30 to 39 in good health. This rearrangement joins TRBV13 to TRBJ1-5; D gene ambiguous. CDR3 region: CASSLGLGRQPQHF. The CDR3 DNA reads TGTGCCAGCAGCTTAGGCCTTGGTCGCCAGCCCCAGCATTTT.